This T cell receptor beta chain was sequenced for a study of CD8+CD57+ T cells in acquired aplastic anemia. For CDR3 and TCR beta VDJ profiling, genomic DNA was the template used. TCRdb ran MiXCR on the reads and lists one entry per CDR3 protein. The sample yields 150,000 to 180,000 distinct CDR3 sequences, 40% to 65% seen once. Sequenced patients had shown CD8+CD57+ cell expansion by flow cytometry. Everyone among the patients had severe acquired aplastic anemia. This clonotype was detected ten times or more. Its specificity is unknown. This CDR3 has 15 amino acids. Per the germline V gene, CDR1 is SGHTS and CDR2 is YDEGEE. The V gene end was trimmed by 4 bases and the J gene end by 3 bases; junction bases not matched to a gene: 7. Study-wide results and limits: Patients and healthy controls showed no significant CD8+ Simpson's diversity difference. In common between the patients and the controls were twenty-nine CD8+ CDR3 sequences.

The sample consisted of sorted CD4+, CD8+, or CD8+CD57+ T cells (not recorded which) from PBMCs. This clonotype was obtained from a human donor with aplastic anemia. This chain uses TRBV5-8 with TRBJ2-7, with 10 bases aligning to TRBD1. CDR3 nucleotides: TGTGCCAGCAGCGACCCGGGACAGGGGTACTACGAGCAGTACTTC. Translation: CASSDPGQGYYEQYF.